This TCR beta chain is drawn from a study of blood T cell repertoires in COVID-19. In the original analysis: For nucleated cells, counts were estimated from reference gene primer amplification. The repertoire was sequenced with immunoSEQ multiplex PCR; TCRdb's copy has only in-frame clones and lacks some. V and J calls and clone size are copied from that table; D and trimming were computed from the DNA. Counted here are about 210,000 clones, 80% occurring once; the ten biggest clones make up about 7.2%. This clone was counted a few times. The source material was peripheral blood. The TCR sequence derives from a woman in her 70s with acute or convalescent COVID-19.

Here the CDR3 reads CASSAGGTGGMYTQYF. The CDR3 nucleotides read TGTGCCAGTAGTGCAGGGGGGACAGGGGGCATGTATACGCAGTATTTT. This rearrangement joins TRBV19 to TRBJ2-3, with 12 nucleotides matching TRBD1. The germline V gene has CDR1 LNHDA and CDR2 SQIVND (reference sequence). The CDR3 is made up of 16 amino acids. With V trimmed by 5 bases and J by 7 bases, 10 bases remained unmatched.